This T cell receptor (beta chain) was recovered during a study of T cells after yellow fever vaccination (dated by TCRdb to the late 2010s). For context, the study as a whole: The SMART-Seq v4 Ultra Low Input RNA kit was used to prepare libraries from fractions with low cell numbers. To follow T-cell clones before and after primary and booster YFV17D yellow fever vaccination, bulk TCR alpha and beta repertoires were sequenced over time. Two healthy male donors made up the cohort, one aged 18 to 30 years and the other aged 30 to 40 years. Blood was drawn at multiple timepoints before and after primary and secondary immunization, with bulk PBMC replicates and cell subsets isolated. Study-wide conclusions, independent of this receptor: Computational filtering was required because FACS-sorted repertoires could contain abundant contaminating clonotypes from the bulk population. A small fraction of clonotypes showed up in both the CD4 and CD8 compartments, probably as a result of convergent recombination. The study included only a couple of donors, which limits how far the findings can be generalized. Compared with the primary T-cell response, the secondary T-cell response was faster but weaker, reaching its peak on day 5 rather than on day 15. After the booster, most clones that had expanded after primary vaccination were detected again (around 96% of CD4 and around nine tenths of CD8), suggesting broad maintenance of memory.

TCR cDNA was synthesized by 5'RACE template switching, which introduced a universal primer site and unique molecular identifiers. Priming of cDNA synthesis was performed from both the TCR alpha and TCR beta constant segments. Two PCR steps were used to amplify libraries, with sample barcodes and sequencing adapters being added in the second step. Sequencing of libraries was performed on Illumina HiSeq 2500 (2x100 bp) or NovaSeq (2x150 bp). In the source study's methods: MIGEC was used to demultiplex reads and collapse the reads into UMI consensus sequences, and MiXCR was used for V(D)J alignment. Using edgeR on replicate PBMC samples, clonotypes were called vaccine-responding if FDR was below 0.01 and the log2 fold change was above 5 up to day 15. Each bulk clonotype was labeled CD4 or CD8 based on which sequenced repertoire, CD4 or CD8, contained the clonotype at higher abundance. TCRdb trimmed the raw reads at Q25, called clones with MiXCR and kept productive beta chains. Each entry is one CDR3 protein sequence, shown with its most common DNA and genes. These V and J calls derive from TCRdb rather than the authors' analysis. Recorded for this sample are roughly 120,000 distinct CDR3 sequences; 6.5% to 9% of them occurred a single time. The ten largest clones take up over 2.5% of the sample.

With respect to this clonotype: The antigen this receptor binds is unknown. No much larger clonotype is one base removed from it; base qualities were not supplied.

The label giving this sample's treatment or condition can be read as: live attenuated yellow fever vaccine strain. A standard Ficoll-Paque protocol was used to isolate PBMCs from peripheral blood. Dynabeads CD4 and CD8 positive selection kits were used to isolate the CD4 and CD8 T-cell fractions. TriZol was used to extract RNA from bulk PBMCs, CD4 and CD8 fractions, and dextramer-positive and dextramer-negative fractions. CDR1 GTSNPN and CDR2 SVGIG were looked up in the germline V gene (reference sequence). Including the terminal cysteine and phenylalanine, the CDR3 comprises 14 residues. Kept here is only the CDR3 DNA, which spans 42 bases and is read in frame from base 1. The V end gives up 2 bases and the J end 2 bases, leaving 3 bases in the junction not matched to a gene.

The chain is assembled from TRBV30 and TRBJ2-1, with 7 bases matching TRBD2. Source: CD4+ T cells sorted from PBMCs, taken about 41 days after the first yellow fever vaccination. This TCR came from a man aged 18 to 35 who received the YFV17D yellow fever vaccine. The CDR3 loop reads CAWSFRGAYNEQFF. Here is the DNA: TGTGCCTGGAGTTTCCGGGGGGCCTACAATGAGCAGTTCTTC.